The rows below give T cell receptor beta chains drawn from one sample of a study of blood T cell repertoires in COVID-19. TCRdb's table, derived via immunoSEQ multiplex PCR, lists solely in-frame clones and lacks some. The table lists approximately 86,000 clones, around three quarters of them singletons. Sequencing was done on a sample of peripheral blood. These TCRs come from a woman in her 70s with acute or convalescent COVID-19. CDR3s include the opening cysteine and the closing phenylalanine or tryptophan. Fields, in order: CDR3 DNA, CDR3 protein, J gene, D gene, clone size, V gene. D genes are given only for firm matches. Size tells how often a clone was seen (once, few, many) or the class of an expanded clone, and some rows leave it out.

cdr3_nt: TGTGCCAGCAGAATTATTACAGGGTCTGAAGCTTTCTTT
cdr3_aa: CASRIITGSEAFF
j_call: TRBJ1-1
d_call: -
clone_size: -
v_call: TRBV2

cdr3_nt: TGTGCCAGCAGCTTATCAGGGAATAGCAATCAGCCCCAGCATTTT
cdr3_aa: CASSLSGNSNQPQHF
j_call: TRBJ1-5
d_call: -
clone_size: -
v_call: TRBV7-2

cdr3_nt: TGTGCCAGCAGCGAGGGTCAGACATACTATGGCTACACCTTC
cdr3_aa: CASSEGQTYYGYTF
j_call: TRBJ1-2
d_call: -
clone_size: once
v_call: TRBV28

cdr3_nt: TGTGCCAGCAGCGTAGCGGGGTCTGGGGCCAACGTCCTGACTTTC
cdr3_aa: CASSVAGSGANVLTF
j_call: TRBJ2-6
d_call: -
clone_size: -
v_call: TRBV9

cdr3_nt: TGTGCCTGGAGTCTATTCTCAGGGGAGGCTTTCTTT
cdr3_aa: CAWSLFSGEAFF
j_call: TRBJ1-1
d_call: -
clone_size: few
v_call: TRBV30

cdr3_nt: TGTGCCAGCAGTTCGGGGGGCTTGGCCTACGAGCAGTACTTC
cdr3_aa: CASSSGGLAYEQYF
j_call: TRBJ2-7
d_call: -
clone_size: -
v_call: TRBV6-5

cdr3_nt: TGTGCCTGGAGTATCGGGGGACAGGGGAATTCACCCCTCCACTTT
cdr3_aa: CAWSIGGQGNSPLHF
j_call: TRBJ1-6
d_call: TRBD1
clone_size: -
v_call: TRBV30

cdr3_nt: TGTGCCAGTAGTGAGGGGGGGAGCTACGAGCAGTACTTC
cdr3_aa: CASSEGGSYEQYF
j_call: TRBJ2-7
d_call: -
clone_size: -
v_call: TRBV19

cdr3_nt: TGTGCCACCCGGGAGTTCGGCACAGATACGCAGTATTTT
cdr3_aa: CATREFGTDTQYF
j_call: TRBJ2-3
d_call: -
clone_size: once
v_call: TRBV6-6

cdr3_nt: TGTGCCTGGAGAAGGGTGGACAGGGTTGTTGCAGATACGCAGTATTTT
cdr3_aa: CAWRRVDRVVADTQYF
j_call: TRBJ2-3
d_call: TRBD1
clone_size: -
v_call: TRBV30

cdr3_nt: TGTGCCAGCAGCCCTCGACAGAGCTATGGCTACACCTTC
cdr3_aa: CASSPRQSYGYTF
j_call: TRBJ1-2
d_call: -
clone_size: -
v_call: TRBV27

cdr3_nt: TGTGCCAGCAGCCTTCAAAGAGGGACAGGGAAAGAGACCCAGTACTTC
cdr3_aa: CASSLQRGTGKETQYF
j_call: TRBJ2-5
d_call: TRBD1
clone_size: -
v_call: TRBV5-4

cdr3_nt: TGTGCCAGCAGGGGGCCCGCTGGATACGAGCAGTACTTC
cdr3_aa: CASRGPAGYEQYF
j_call: TRBJ2-7
d_call: -
clone_size: -
v_call: TRBV12-3/TRBV12-4

cdr3_nt: TGTGCCAGCAGCTACGGACACCTCCAAGAGACCCAGTACTTC
cdr3_aa: CASSYGHLQETQYF
j_call: TRBJ2-5
d_call: -
clone_size: once
v_call: TRBV7-9

cdr3_nt: TGTGCCAGCAGTCCGAGTGCCAAAAACATTCAGTACTTC
cdr3_aa: CASSPSAKNIQYF
j_call: TRBJ2-4
d_call: -
clone_size: once
v_call: TRBV12-3/TRBV12-4

cdr3_nt: TGTGCCTGGAGTACTGAGGCTACTGAAGCTTTCTTT
cdr3_aa: CAWSTEATEAFF
j_call: TRBJ1-1
d_call: -
clone_size: few
v_call: TRBV30

cdr3_nt: TGTGCCAGCAGCTTAGAAGGGACTTTAAATGAGCAGTTCTTC
cdr3_aa: CASSLEGTLNEQFF
j_call: TRBJ2-1
d_call: -
clone_size: -
v_call: TRBV7-8